The 12 T cell receptor beta chains presented below share a single source sample, sequenced in a study of cytomegalovirus exposure and HLA in healthy donors. With 60 Vbeta and 13 Jbeta primers, the PCR was carried out. The table came from immunoSEQ multiplex PCR; TCRdb's copy has only in-frame clones and leaves some out. The profile shows about 220,000 clones, over 60% of them singletons. What was sequenced was PBMCs. Receptors originate from a male donor in good health and CMV-seronegative.

This chain uses TRBV4-3 with TRBJ2-7, with 8 nucleotides matching TRBD2. The V and J ends lost 4 bases and 4 bases, in that order; junction bases with no gene match: 6. Germline CDR1 LGHNA, CDR2 YSLEER. This CDR3 is built from 14 residues. As DNA, the CDR3 is TGCGCCAGCAGCCCGTCACTAGCGGAATACGAGCAGTACTTC. This sequence encodes CASSPSLAEYEQYF.

V and J are TRBV7-9 and TRBJ2-5, with TRBD1 matching 11 bases. Matching the DNA end better, TRBJ2-7 makes the J call doubtful. The CDR3 is made up of 15 amino acids. Germline CDR1 is SEHNR and CDR2 is FQNEAQ (reference sequence). In DNA, the CDR3 is TGTGCCAGCAGCACCTGGACAGGGGGCGTCTACGAGCAGTACTTC. This sequence encodes CASSTWTGGVYEQYF.

The V and J genes are TRBV6-4 and TRBJ2-3, with D possibly matching TRBD2 (6 bases). The CDR3 runs 15 residues. The germline gives CDR1 MRHNA, CDR2 SNTAGT. V was shortened by 2 bases and J by 2 bases, with 11 bases between the two germline ends. The CDR3 reads CASSDGTGDTDTQYF. In nucleotides, the CDR3 is TGTGCCAGCAGTGACGGGACGGGAGACACAGATACGCAGTATTTT.

V is TRBV9 and J is TRBJ1-2; D not resolved. This CDR3 is built from 15 residues. Germline lookup yields CDR1 SGDLS and CDR2 YYNGEE. Trimming stripped 0 bases from V and 3 bases from J, with 12 bases between. The CDR3 loop reads CASSVDPGAHYGYTF. The CDR3 DNA reads as TGTGCCAGCAGCGTAGATCCAGGCGCCCACTATGGCTACACCTTC.

DNA for the CDR3: TGTGCCAGTAGTCATATGAACACCCCAGGGGCGCAGTACTTC. Translating gives CASSHMNTPGAQYF. This sequence joins TRBV19 and TRBJ2-7; maybe TRBD1 (6 bases). From germline, CDR1 is LNHDA and CDR2 SQIVND (reference sequence). Trimming cost V 5 bases and J 9 bases, with 20 bases left between them. This CDR3 has 14 amino acids.

This sequence joins TRBV4-2 and TRBJ2-6; unclear D gene. This CDR3 spans 15 amino acids. Trimming pared 6 bases from V and 4 bases from J, leaving 13 bases between. Germline CDR1 reads LGHNA; CDR2 reads YNFKEQ. Here the CDR3 reads CASRSTVGGANVLTF. In nucleotides, the CDR3 is TGTGCCAGCAGATCCACGGTCGGGGGGGCCAACGTCCTGACTTTC.

The chain carries TRBV4-3 and TRBJ1-2, with D maybe TRBD1 (5 bases). V dropped 1 base and J dropped 1 base, with 10 bases sitting between them. Germline CDR1 is LGHNA and CDR2 is YSLEER. The CDR3 extends over 15 amino acids. CDR3 in DNA: TGCGCCAGCAGCCAAGTAACAGGTAGTAACTATGGCTACACCTTC. Translated, it gives CASSQVTGSNYGYTF.

The chain has TRBV6-5 and TRBJ1-2, with D tentatively TRBD1 (6 bases). V shed 3 bases and J shed 4 bases, with 15 bases lying between them. The germline CDR1 and CDR2 sequences are MNHEY and SVGAGI. This CDR3 is built from 15 residues. The CDR3 sequence: CASSYAAGAGYGYTF. Written as DNA, the CDR3 is TGTGCCAGCAGTTATGCGGCGGGGGCAGGCTATGGCTACACCTTC.

The chain has TRBV20-1 and TRBJ1-1; no clear D. Between the trimmed V and J ends, which lost 8 bases and 5 bases, there was a span of 12 bases. The CDR3 contains 11 residues. Germline CDR1 and CDR2: DFQATT and SNEGSKA (reference sequence). As DNA, the CDR3 is TGCAGTAATTCAAGAGGGACTGAAGCTTTCTTT. Protein sequence: CSNSRGTEAFF.

This clone occurred once. The chain joins TRBV5-1 to TRBJ1-3; 10 bases are a match to TRBD1. The junction had 7 bases not matched to a gene; V was cut back by 4 bases and J by 0 bases. Germline V CDR1 and CDR2: SGHRS, YFSETQ. The CDR3 contains 17 residues. CDR3 in amino acids: CASSKGQGVSSGNTIYF. CDR3 coding DNA: TGCGCCAGCAGCAAAGGACAGGGGGTTAGCTCTGGAAACACCATATATTTT.

The chain uses TRBV10-3 and TRBJ1-2; a weak D match, TRBD1 (6 bases). CDR3 length: 18 amino acids. The V end was cut by 3 bases, the J end by 0 bases, with 20 bases between. Germline CDR1 ENHRY, CDR2 SYGVKD. Written as DNA, the CDR3 is TGTGCCATCAGTGAATCGCAGGGGCGATTTCTTCCTAACTATGGCTACACCTTC. It encodes CAISESQGRFLPNYGYTF.

This chain joins TRBV7-2 and TRBJ2-3, with 15 bases identical to TRBD2. Germline lookup yields CDR1 SGHTA and CDR2 FQGNSA. CDR3 length: 15 residues. Losses at the gene ends were 6 bases for V and 3 bases for J; bases not matched to a gene: 1. In DNA, the CDR3 is TGTGCCAGCAGGGGGACTAGCGGGAGGACAGATACGCAGTATTTT. Residues: CASRGTSGRTDTQYF.